One sample yielded the 22 T cell receptor beta chains listed below, sequenced in a study of T-cell memory formation after mild COVID-19. Using its own MiXCR run on the 5' RACE reads, TCRdb lists one record per CDR3 protein. The sample has a few hundred thousand distinct CDR3 sequences, under 25% seen once. The sequenced sample was PBMCs or a T cell subset sorted from them (not recorded which). The receptors here all came from an adult woman who had mild COVID-19 (a few samples of this study predate the infection). Cell type and time point are not known.

This clonotype was observed a handful of times. The chain uses TRBV5-1 and TRBJ2-1; no clear D. Germline V gene lookup returns CDR1 SGHRS and CDR2 YFSETQ. The CDR3 totals 15 residues. Trimming removed 0 bases from V and 0 bases from J, with 7 bases in between. CDR3 in DNA: TGCGCCAGCAGCTTGGAGGGCCTCTCCTACAATGAGCAGTTCTTC. It translates to CASSLEGLSYNEQFF.

This clonotype has a handful of counts. The rearrangement links TRBV7-9 to TRBJ1-2; tentatively, D is TRBD1 (5 bases). The CDR3 consists of 15 residues. Germline CDR1 reads SEHNR; CDR2 reads FQNEAQ (reference sequence). V lost 4 bases, J lost 4 bases, and 16 bases lay in between. CDR3 DNA: TGTGCCAGCAGCTCGTCCGACAGACTTATCTATGGCTACACCTTC. The encoded protein is CASSSSDRLIYGYTF.

The chain has TRBV5-1 and TRBJ2-1; possible D gene TRBD1, 5 bases. Trimming cost V 0 bases and J 7 bases, with 23 bases left between them. Germline CDR1 SGHRS, CDR2 YFSETQ. There are 18 residues in the CDR3. The CDR3 reads CASSLVKSGNAVRNEQFF. CDR3 sequence (DNA): TGCGCCAGCAGCTTGGTCAAATCAGGGAATGCGGTTAGAAATGAGCAGTTCTTC.

J is TRBJ2-7 and V is TRBV30; no firm D call. V lost 0 bases to trimming and J lost 6 bases, with 6 bases between them. In germline, CDR1 is GTSNPN, CDR2 SVGIG (reference sequence). The CDR3 has 11 amino acids. The CDR3 DNA is TGTGCCTGGAGTGTCGTGGGCGAGCAGTACTTC. It is translated as CAWSVVGEQYF.

This clonotype was seen once. The rearrangement uses TRBV5-1 and TRBJ2-7; a weak D match, TRBD1 (5 bases). Germline assignment: CDR1 SGHRS and CDR2 YFSETQ. V shed 2 bases and J shed 2 bases, with 11 bases lying between them. The CDR3 is 14 amino acids. The CDR3 loop is CASSLKGMAYEQYF. DNA of the CDR3: TGCGCCAGCAGCTTAAAGGGGATGGCCTACGAGCAGTACTTC. Full variable domain (rest looked up from reference TRBV5-1 and TRBJ2-7): KAGVTQTPRYLIKTRGQQVTLSCSPISGHRSVSWYQQTPGQGLQFLFEYFSETQRNKGNFPGRFSGRQFSNSRSEMNVSTLELGDSALYLCASSLKGMAYEQYFGPGTRLTVT.

The chain is built from TRBV6-1 and TRBJ2-3; maybe TRBD2 (6 bases). Looked up from germline, CDR1 is MNHNS and CDR2 is SASEGT. CDR3 length equals 15 residues. The V end was cut by 7 bases, the J end by 2 bases, with 16 bases between. In nucleotides, the CDR3 is TGTGCCAGCAAAAATCTAGAGGACTACACAGATACGCAGTATTTT. This sequence encodes CASKNLEDYTDTQYF.

The chain combines TRBV4-2 with TRBJ2-7; 7 nucleotides line up with TRBD1. Germline V gene sequence: CDR1 LGHNA, CDR2 YNFKEQ. The CDR3 sequence is 15 residues long. The J segment lost 2 bases and the V segment lost 2 bases, leaving 6 bases of the junction unmatched. CDR3: CASSQFRTGAYEQYF. The CDR3, as DNA: TGTGCCAGCAGCCAATTTCGTACAGGGGCCTACGAGCAGTACTTC.

This chain uses TRBV30 with TRBJ1-1; TRBD1 might be the D (5 bases). CDR3 length: 13 amino acids. Germline V CDR1 and CDR2: GTSNPN, SVGIG (reference sequence). Trimming stripped 3 bases from V and 5 bases from J, with 13 bases between. Written as DNA, the CDR3 is TGTGCCTGGAGCGAGGGGCGAGGGACTGAAGCTTTCTTT. This codes for CAWSEGRGTEAFF.

This chain connects TRBV9 to TRBJ2-1; D not certain. CDR3 size: 11 residues. Per germline, CDR1 SGDLS and CDR2 YYNGEE. Trimming took 0 bases from V and 10 from J, leaving 5 bases between them. Here the CDR3 reads CASSVAREQFF. CDR3 sequence (DNA): TGTGCCAGCAGCGTAGCCAGGGAGCAGTTCTTC.

This clonotype has only a few counts. The rearrangement uses TRBV4-1 and TRBJ1-4, with D possibly being TRBD1 (5 bases). V gave up 4 bases and J gave up 4 bases, with 13 bases separating them. Looked up from germline, CDR1 is MGHRA and CDR2 is YSYEKL. This CDR3 has 15 residues. In DNA, the CDR3 is TGCGCCAGCAGCCCCGGGACGGTAAATAATGAAAAACTGTTTTTT. It translates to CASSPGTVNNEKLFF.

The gene calls are TRBV15 and TRBJ2-6, with 8 bases matching TRBD2. The CDR3 runs 18 residues. Germline CDR1 LNHNV, CDR2 YYDKDF (reference sequence). Losses at the gene ends were 3 bases for V and 0 bases for J; bases not matched to a gene: 7. The CDR3 DNA is TGTGCCACCAGCAGGGACACTAGCGGCTACTCTGGGGCCAACGTCCTGACTTTC. Protein: CATSRDTSGYSGANVLTF.

This clonotype was recorded a few times. This chain uses TRBV5-1 with TRBJ1-1; TRBD1 is a possible D gene (5 bases). The germline V gene has CDR1 SGHRS and CDR2 YFSETQ. There are 16 residues in the CDR3. V shed 0 bases and J shed 0 bases, with 12 bases lying between them. This CDR3 reads CASSLAGGILNTEAFF. Written as DNA, the CDR3 is TGCGCCAGCAGCTTGGCCGGGGGGATCTTGAACACTGAAGCTTTCTTT. The entire variable domain, with the rest obtained from reference TRBV5-1 and TRBJ1-1, is as follows: KAGVTQTPRYLIKTRGQQVTLSCSPISGHRSVSWYQQTPGQGLQFLFEYFSETQRNKGNFPGRFSGRQFSNSRSEMNVSTLELGDSALYLCASSLAGGILNTEAFFGQGTRLTVV.

This rearrangement joins TRBV18 to TRBJ2-1, with a weak D call TRBD1 (5 bases). Between the trimmed V and J ends, which lost 3 bases and 0 bases, there was a span of 6 bases. This CDR3 contains 14 residues. Germline lookup yields CDR1 KGHSH and CDR2 LQKENI. The CDR3 sequence is CASSPQGSYNEQFF. The CDR3 bases are TGTGCCAGCTCACCGCAGGGCTCCTACAATGAGCAGTTCTTC.

This clonotype was seen only a few times. The chain has TRBV6-5 and TRBJ2-2, with TRBD1 matching 8 bases. CDR1 MNHEY and CDR2 SVGAGI come from the germline V gene. The length of the CDR3 is 16 residues. Unmatched junction bases numbered 12, after V lost 5 bases and J lost 7 bases. The CDR3 spells CASSNLWTGYNGELFF. CDR3 bases: TGTGCCAGCAGTAACCTTTGGACAGGGTATAACGGGGAGCTGTTTTTT.

The V call is TRBV20-1, the J call TRBJ1-2; D may be TRBD1 (6 bases). Between the trimmed V and J ends, which lost 0 bases and 5 bases, there was a span of 16 bases. The CDR3 spans 15 residues. Germline loops: CDR1 DFQATT, CDR2 SNEGSKA (reference sequence). CDR3 sequence reads: CSAREAGWGRYGYTF. CDR3 coding DNA: TGCAGTGCTAGAGAGGCAGGGTGGGGGCGGTATGGCTACACCTTC.

The chain recombines TRBV5-1 with TRBJ1-1, with D perhaps TRBD1 (6 bases). Germline V gene lookup returns CDR1 SGHRS and CDR2 YFSETQ. The V gene lost 1 base and the J gene lost 0 bases, with 13 bases spanning the gap. This CDR3 has 16 amino acids. In nucleotides, the CDR3 is TGCGCCAGCAGCTTGTCCGGGGGGCGAATGAACACTGAAGCTTTCTTT. Translation gives CASSLSGGRMNTEAFF.

This clonotype was observed a handful of times. The CDR3 spells CATKDTATTGELFF. DNA of the CDR3: TGTGCCACCAAAGATACAGCTACTACCGGGGAGCTGTTTTTT. The chain is built from TRBV24-1 and TRBJ2-2; no clear D gene. The CDR3 runs to 14 residues. Germline CDR1 KGHDR, CDR2 SFDVKD. V dropped 8 bases and J dropped 5 bases, with 14 bases sitting between them.

The chain recombines TRBV14 with TRBJ2-5, with D maybe TRBD1 (6 bases). There are 14 residues in the CDR3. Germline assignment: CDR1 SGHDN and CDR2 FVKESK. The germline V and J ends were trimmed by 4 bases and 2 bases, with 11 bases remaining between them. The DNA of the CDR3 is TGTGCCAGCAGCCGTCAAACAGGGCAAGAGACCCAGTACTTC. Protein sequence: CASSRQTGQETQYF.

The V call is TRBV4-3, the J call TRBJ2-1, with a weak D call TRBD2 (5 bases). This CDR3 has 16 amino acids. Germline V gene lookup returns CDR1 LGHNA and CDR2 YSLEER. The V gene lost 7 bases and the J gene lost 0 bases, with 16 bases spanning the gap. CDR3 sequence reads: CASTPTAGSSYNEQFF. The CDR3 DNA is TGCGCCAGCACCCCCACGGCGGGTAGCTCCTACAATGAGCAGTTCTTC.

The chain combines TRBV3-1 with TRBJ2-1; D is unresolved. CDR3 length: 14 amino acids. V lost 2 bases to trimming and J lost 4 bases, with 9 bases between them. CDR1 LGHDT and CDR2 YNNKEL come from the germline V gene (reference sequence). In nucleotides, the CDR3 is TGTGCCAGCAGCCAATTGTCAAAGTACAATGAGCAGTTCTTC. Amino acid sequence: CASSQLSKYNEQFF.

This clonotype showed up just a few times. This chain uses TRBV9 with TRBJ2-1; 8 positions agree with TRBD2. V was clipped by 0 bases and J by 7 bases; unmatched bases: 6. The CDR3 totals 15 residues. Germline CDR1 and CDR2: SGDLS and YYNGEE. This CDR3 is CASSVAGGAGNEQFF. The CDR3 region has the DNA TGTGCCAGCAGCGTAGCGGGGGGGGCAGGGAATGAGCAGTTCTTC.

This clonotype was detected once. V gene TRBV29-1 combines with J gene TRBJ1-2; D call uncertain. Per the germline V gene, CDR1 is SQVTM and CDR2 is ANQGSEA. The CDR3 spans 16 residues. Trimming shortened V by 4 bases and J by 3 bases, and 21 bases separated the two germline ends. CDR3 sequence: CSVGEAVPGRHYGYTF. CDR3 DNA sequence: TGCAGCGTTGGGGAGGCCGTTCCTGGGCGACACTATGGCTACACCTTC.